This entry lists 17 T cell receptor beta chains sequenced from one sample in a study of blood T cell repertoires in COVID-19. Generated by immunoSEQ multiplex PCR, the TCRdb table keeps only in-frame clones and is missing some. The table includes over 300,000 clones, around 90% detected once. The material sequenced was peripheral blood. The receptors come from a man aged 18 to 29 with active or convalescent COVID-19.

This clone was counted a single time. This chain joins TRBV7-2 and TRBJ2-3; D is unclear. V lost 2 bases to trimming and J lost 2 bases, with 11 bases between them. This CDR3 region has 15 residues. The germline V gene has CDR1 SGHTA and CDR2 FQGNSA. The CDR3 sequence is CASSLSPGSTDTQYF. CDR3 bases: TGTGCCAGCAGCTTATCCCCTGGCTCCACAGATACGCAGTATTTT.

The chain employs TRBV29-1 and TRBJ1-1; perhaps TRBD1 as D (5 bases). Trimming removed 6 bases from V and 4 bases from J, with 18 bases in between. Germline assignment: CDR1 SQVTM and CDR2 ANQGSEA. The CDR3 spans 14 residues. Here the CDR3 DNA reads TGCAGCGTGAGGACAAGACTGGGCCCCACTGAAGCTTTCTTT. This translates into CSVRTRLGPTEAFF.

For this clone: The identical CDR3 is also encoded by other nucleotide sequences in the sample. This sequence joins TRBV11-1 and TRBJ1-1; D not certain. The V end lost 3 bases, the J end lost 1 base, and 6 bases lay between the germline ends. The CDR3 consists of 13 residues. Germline CDR1 is SGHAT and CDR2 is FQDESV (reference sequence). CDR3 sequence reads: CASSFPGNTEAFF. For the CDR3, the DNA is TGTGCCAGCAGCTTCCCAGGGAACACTGAAGCTTTCTTT.

The chain joins TRBV19 to TRBJ2-3, with a weak D call TRBD1 (6 bases). The CDR3 totals 16 residues. Trimming removed 3 bases at V and 6 bases at J, with 19 bases between. Germline assignment: CDR1 LNHDA and CDR2 SQIVND (reference sequence). This CDR3 reads CASSISLRGAKDTQYF. Here the CDR3 DNA reads TGTGCCAGTAGTATCTCTCTCAGGGGCGCTAAGGATACGCAGTATTTT.

The V call is TRBV9, the J call TRBJ1-5; 9 nucleotides match TRBD1. Germline CDR1 reads SGDLS; CDR2 reads YYNGEE. The ends lost 3 bases at V and 4 bases at J; junction bases unmatched: 8. The CDR3 sequence is 16 residues long. Here the CDR3 DNA reads TGTGCCAGCAGCGAGGGACCCGGGACAGGGAATCAGCCCCAGCATTTT. Amino acid sequence: CASSEGPGTGNQPQHF.

The chain carries TRBV7-3 and TRBJ1-1; D is unclear. V lost 2 bases to trimming and J lost 8 bases, with 9 bases between them. Germline loops: CDR1 SGHTA, CDR2 FQGTGA. CDR3 length equals 12 residues. CDR3 region: CASSLPLGEAFF. CDR3 coding DNA: TGTGCCAGCAGCTTACCGCTGGGCGAAGCTTTCTTT.

The chain links TRBV19 to TRBJ2-1; the match to TRBD2 covers 7 bases. After removal of 3 bases from V and 6 bases from J, the junction contained 8 bases not matched to a gene. Germline values: CDR1 LNHDA, CDR2 SQIVND (reference sequence). This CDR3 is built from 15 residues. The CDR3 DNA is TGTGCCAGTAGTATGGGGTCGGGGGGATTCAATGAGCAGTTCTTC. This encodes CASSMGSGGFNEQFF.

Here the CDR3 DNA reads TGTGCCAGCAGCAAGGAGGTTTACAATGAGCAGTTCTTC. Amino acids: CASSKEVYNEQFF. The rearrangement links TRBV12-3 or TRBV12-4 to TRBJ2-1; D perhaps matches TRBD2 (5 bases). V was cut by 6 bases and J by 4 bases, with 10 bases left in between. The CDR3 spans 13 residues.

The chain uses TRBV14 and TRBJ1-2; perhaps TRBD1 as D (6 bases). V was clipped by 0 bases and J by 4 bases, with 9 bases between them. The germline CDR1 and CDR2 sequences are SGHDN and FVKESK. The CDR3 spans 14 residues. This chain's CDR3 is CASSQEQGGYGYTF. For the CDR3, the DNA is TGTGCCAGCAGCCAAGAACAGGGTGGCTATGGCTACACCTTC.

This clone was counted only a few times. The chain recombines TRBV28 with TRBJ1-2; D uncertain. The CDR3 runs to 15 residues. The V gene lost 6 bases and the J gene lost 3 bases, with 17 bases spanning the gap. The germline CDR1 and CDR2 sequences are MDHEN and SYDVKM. CDR3 amino acids: CASSPIHMGYYGYTF. For the CDR3, the DNA is TGTGCCAGCAGCCCGATCCACATGGGCTACTATGGCTACACCTTC.

The chain has TRBV11-2 and TRBJ2-3, with a possible D match to TRBD2 (5 bases). The V end was cut by 8 bases, the J end by 4 bases, with 10 bases between. This CDR3 is 12 amino acids long. CDR1 is SGHAT and CDR2 is FQNNGV in the germline V gene. The CDR3 loop is CASDGGPDTQYF. DNA for the CDR3: TGTGCCAGCGATGGCGGGCCAGATACGCAGTATTTT.

The chain combines TRBV6-5 with TRBJ1-4, with 7 bases matching TRBD1. Looked up from germline, CDR1 is MNHEY and CDR2 is SVGAGI. This CDR3 has 15 residues. The trim removed 2 bases at V and 6 bases at J, leaving 6 bases unmatched. This chain's CDR3 is CASSYGGQVYEKLFF. The DNA of the CDR3 is TGTGCCAGCAGTTACGGTGGACAGGTTTATGAAAAACTGTTTTTT.

In this sample, this clone turned up once. This CDR3 is CASSPRVQGENEKLFF. The CDR3 nucleotides read TGTGCCAGCAGTCCGCGCGTACAGGGTGAAAATGAAAAACTGTTTTTT. The V and J genes are TRBV6-6 and TRBJ1-4, with D possibly being TRBD1 (6 bases). Germline CDR1 is MNHNY and CDR2 is SVGAGI (reference sequence). The CDR3 loop spans 16 amino acids. Trimming left V 5 bases short and J 5 bases short, with 18 bases between.

The V and J genes are TRBV4-3 and TRBJ1-2; D gene unclear. The CDR3 runs 15 residues. V was clipped by 3 bases and J by 0 bases, with 11 bases between them. Germline lookup yields CDR1 LGHNA and CDR2 YSLEER. CDR3 region: CASSQTYLSNYGYTF. For the CDR3, the DNA is TGCGCCAGCAGCCAGACATATCTTTCTAACTATGGCTACACCTTC.

The CDR3 DNA reads as TGCGCCAGCAGCTTTAAGGGGGCAGAAGAAAAACTGTTTTTT. This translates into CASSFKGAEEKLFF. The rearrangement uses TRBV5-1 and TRBJ1-4, with 7 bases matching TRBD1. Losses at the gene ends were 2 bases for V and 8 bases for J; bases not matched to a gene: 6. This CDR3 contains 14 residues. Germline lookup yields CDR1 SGHRS and CDR2 YFSETQ.

This chain joins TRBV18 and TRBJ1-5; 7 bases fit TRBD1. The V gene's germline CDR1 is KGHSH and CDR2 LQKENI. The V and J ends lost 6 bases and 5 bases, in that order; junction bases with no gene match: 7. This CDR3 comprises 14 residues. The CDR3 reads CASSLTGTDQPQHF. The CDR3 DNA reads TGTGCCAGCTCCCTGACAGGGACTGATCAGCCCCAGCATTTT.

Written as DNA, the CDR3 is TGTGCCAGTAGCGGGGGGGACCTTGCTAGCACAGATACGCAGTATTTT. The encoded protein is CASSGGDLASTDTQYF. The chain joins TRBV19 to TRBJ2-3, with 8 bases identical to TRBD2. V trimming: 6 bases; J trimming: 0 bases; junction bases outside the gene matches: 8. Germline V gene lookup returns CDR1 LNHDA and CDR2 SQIVND (reference sequence). The CDR3 totals 16 residues.